These T cell receptor beta chains were read from a single sample in a study of cytomegalovirus exposure and HLA in healthy donors. Profiling relied on immunoSEQ multiplex PCR, and the TCRdb table lists in-frame clones only, not all of them. The sample lists about 150,000 clones, 86% occurring once. The material sequenced was PBMCs. The receptors stem from a man between 18 and 29 years old in good health and CMV-seropositive. Each CDR3 is given with its conserved first and last residue. D genes are given only for firm matches. Clone size, where shown, is once, few, many, or a class for clones that have expanded.

D gene	clone size	V gene	J gene	CDR3 protein	CDR3 DNA
TRBD2	-	TRBV19	TRBJ2-3	CASTPSGGLSGTQYF	TGTGCCAGTACCCCCAGCGGGGGCCTGAGTGGTACGCAGTATTTT
-	-	TRBV2	TRBJ1-1	CASSRDIEAFF	TGTGCCAGCAGTCGGGACATTGAAGCTTTCTTT
TRBD1	-	TRBV19	TRBJ1-1	CASSPRGQGNTEAFF	TGTGCCAGTAGTCCTCGGGGACAGGGGAACACTGAAGCTTTCTTT
-	-	TRBV11-2	TRBJ2-7	CASSLGLDYEQYF	TGTGCCAGCAGCTTAGGACTCGACTACGAGCAGTACTTC
-	-	TRBV7-7	TRBJ2-2	CASSLVDTGELFF	TGTGCCAGCAGCTTAGTAGACACCGGGGAGCTGTTTTTT
-	-	TRBV20-1	TRBJ2-1	CSAPRSGEQFF	TGCAGTGCTCCACGTAGCGGTGAGCAGTTCTTC
TRBD2	few	TRBV6-5	TRBJ2-1	CASSYSNTGGANEQFF	TGTGCCAGCAGTTACTCGAATACCGGGGGGGCGAATGAGCAGTTCTTC
TRBD1	-	TRBV10-3	TRBJ2-5	CATRTGNEETQYF	TGTGCCACCAGGACAGGGAACGAGGAGACCCAGTACTTC
-	-	TRBV5-1	TRBJ2-1	CASSPRGQEQFF	TGCGCCAGCAGCCCCCGCGGACAGGAGCAGTTCTTC
-	-	TRBV7-9	TRBJ1-1	CASSLKSPTEAFF	TGTGCCAGCAGCCTAAAGTCCCCCACTGAAGCTTTCTTT
-	-	TRBV7-9	TRBJ2-5	CASDGIRETQYF	TGTGCCAGCGACGGGATCCGAGAGACCCAGTACTTC
-	-	TRBV19	TRBJ1-1	CASLRGGNEAEAFF	TGTGCCAGCCTCCGAGGAGGGAATGAGGCTGAAGCTTTCTTT
TRBD1	-	TRBV6-5	TRBJ2-7	CASSQGQFANEQYF	TGTGCCAGCAGTCAGGGACAGTTCGCCAACGAGCAGTACTTC
TRBD2	-	TRBV27	TRBJ2-2	CASSLTGGSGELFF	TGTGCCAGCAGTTTAACGGGGGGTTCCGGGGAGCTGTTTTTT
TRBD2	-	TRBV7-3	TRBJ2-1	CASSLNGGADEQFF	TGTGCCAGCAGCTTAAACGGGGGGGCCGATGAGCAGTTCTTC
TRBD2	-	TRBV6-6	TRBJ2-3	CASSYNQRGSDTQYF	TGTGCCAGCAGTTACAACCAGCGGGGCTCAGATACGCAGTATTTT
-	-	TRBV11-2	TRBJ2-7	CASSRGHSSYEQYF	TGTGCCAGCAGCCGGGGACACAGCTCCTACGAGCAGTACTTC
TRBD2	-	TRBV4-2	TRBJ2-5	CASSQGSGIAGIQETQYF	TGTGCCAGCAGCCAAGGTTCGGGAATAGCGGGAATTCAAGAGACCCAGTACTTC
-	-	TRBV7-9	TRBJ2-7	CASSFSPVGEQYF	TGTGCCAGCAGCTTTTCGCCAGTTGGCGAGCAGTACTTC
-	-	TRBV6-1	TRBJ1-2	CASSEAGTISYTF	TGTGCCAGCAGTGAAGCCGGGACAATATCCTACACCTTC
TRBD2	few	TRBV12-5	TRBJ2-5	CASGSSLAGYQETQYF	TGTGCTAGTGGTTCCTCCTTAGCGGGGTACCAAGAGACCCAGTACTTC
-	few	TRBV9	TRBJ1-2	CASSVGDFYGYTF	TGTGCCAGCAGCGTGGGGGACTTCTATGGCTACACCTTC
-	-	TRBV6-5	TRBJ2-7	CASRDNPYEQYF	TGTGCCAGCCGCGACAACCCCTACGAGCAGTACTTC
TRBD1	-	TRBV27	TRBJ2-3	CASSLQGAADTQYF	TGTGCCAGCAGTTTACAGGGGGCCGCAGATACGCAGTATTTT
TRBD1	-	TRBV27	TRBJ1-4	CASSLRTGTGGNEKLFF	TGTGCCAGCAGTTTACGCACCGGGACAGGGGGTAATGAAAAACTGTTTTTT
-	-	TRBV30	TRBJ1-1	CAWSRDTYNTEAFF	TGTGCCTGGAGCAGGGACACTTATAACACTGAAGCTTTCTTT
TRBD1	-	TRBV29-1	TRBJ1-2	CSVWDRGIGNYGYTF	TGCAGCGTATGGGACAGGGGAATCGGCAACTATGGCTACACCTTC